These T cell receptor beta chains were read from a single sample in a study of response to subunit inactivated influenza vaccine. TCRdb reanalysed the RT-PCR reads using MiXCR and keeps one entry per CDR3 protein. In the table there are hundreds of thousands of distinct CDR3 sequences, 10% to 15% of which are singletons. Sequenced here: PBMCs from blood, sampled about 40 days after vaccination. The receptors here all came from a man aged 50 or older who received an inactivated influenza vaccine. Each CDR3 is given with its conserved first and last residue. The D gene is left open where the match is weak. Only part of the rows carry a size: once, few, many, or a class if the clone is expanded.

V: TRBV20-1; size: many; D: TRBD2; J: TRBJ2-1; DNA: TGCAGTGCCCAGCGGGAGGGGGAGTTCTTC; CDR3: CSAQREGEFF
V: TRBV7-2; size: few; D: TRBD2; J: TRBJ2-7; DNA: TGTGCCAGCAGCTTTAGCGGGAGTGCCTACGAGCAGTACTTC; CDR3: CASSFSGSAYEQYF
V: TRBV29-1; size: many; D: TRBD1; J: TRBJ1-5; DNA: TGCAGCGTTGCAGGGGGTAGCAATCAGCCCCAGCATTTT; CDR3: CSVAGGSNQPQHF
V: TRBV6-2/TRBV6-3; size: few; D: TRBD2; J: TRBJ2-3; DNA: TGTGCCAGCAGTTTAGCGGGAGGGCCTCCGGATACGCAGTATTTT; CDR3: CASSLAGGPPDTQYF
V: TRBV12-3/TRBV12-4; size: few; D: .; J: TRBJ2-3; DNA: TGTGCCAGCAGCCCAGACAGGTTTCGACTCACAGATACGCAGTATTTT; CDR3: CASSPDRFRLTDTQYF
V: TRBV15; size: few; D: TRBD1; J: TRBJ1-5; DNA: TGTGCCACCAGCAGAGGAGGGACAGTAAATCAGCCCCAGCATTTT; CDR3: CATSRGGTVNQPQHF
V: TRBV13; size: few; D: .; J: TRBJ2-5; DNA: TGTGCCAGCAGCCCTACGCCGACCCTCCAAGAGACCCAGTACTTC; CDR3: CASSPTPTLQETQYF
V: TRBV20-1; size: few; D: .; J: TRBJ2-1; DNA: TGCAGTGCTAGAGAATGGGTAGTTAAGTACAATGAGCAGTTCTTC; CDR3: CSAREWVVKYNEQFF
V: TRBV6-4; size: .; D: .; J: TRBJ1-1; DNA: TGTGCCAGCAGTGCTGAGTTGAACACTGAAGCTTTCTTT; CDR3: CASSAELNTEAFF
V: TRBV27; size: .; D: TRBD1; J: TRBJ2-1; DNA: TGTGCCAGCAGTTTATTGGGACAGGGGGCGAGCAATGAGCAGTTCTTC; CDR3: CASSLLGQGASNEQFF
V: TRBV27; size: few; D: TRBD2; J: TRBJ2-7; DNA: TGTGCCAGCAAAAGTAGAGGACTAGCGGGACCCAGCTCCTACGAGCAGTACTTC; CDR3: CASKSRGLAGPSSYEQYF
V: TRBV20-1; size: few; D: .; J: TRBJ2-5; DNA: TGCAGTGCTGGGCCTCGGGTTGGGGCCCTAGGGTCCCAGTACTTC; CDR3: CSAGPRVGALGSQYF
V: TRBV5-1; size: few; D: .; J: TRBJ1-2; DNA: TGCGCCAGCAAACCAGAAGACTATGGCTACACCTTC; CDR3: CASKPEDYGYTF